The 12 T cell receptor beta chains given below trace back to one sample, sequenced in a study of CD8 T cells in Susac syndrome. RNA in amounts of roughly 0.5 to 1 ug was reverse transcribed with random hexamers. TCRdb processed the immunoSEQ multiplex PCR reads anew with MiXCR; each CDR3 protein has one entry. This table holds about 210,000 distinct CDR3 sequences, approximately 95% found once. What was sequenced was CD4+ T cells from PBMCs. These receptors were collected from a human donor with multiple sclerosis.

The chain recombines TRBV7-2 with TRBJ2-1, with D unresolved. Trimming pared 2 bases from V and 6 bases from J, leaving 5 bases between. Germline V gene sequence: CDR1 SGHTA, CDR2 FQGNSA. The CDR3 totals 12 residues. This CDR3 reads CASSLSPNEQFF. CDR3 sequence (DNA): TGTGCCAGCAGCTTAAGCCCCAATGAGCAGTTCTTC.

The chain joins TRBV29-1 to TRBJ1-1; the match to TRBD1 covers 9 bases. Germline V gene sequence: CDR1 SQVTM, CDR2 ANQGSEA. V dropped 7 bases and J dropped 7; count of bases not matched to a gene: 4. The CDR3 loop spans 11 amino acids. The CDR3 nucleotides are TGCAGCGGTGACAGGGGGATTGAAGCTTTCTTT. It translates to CSGDRGIEAFF.

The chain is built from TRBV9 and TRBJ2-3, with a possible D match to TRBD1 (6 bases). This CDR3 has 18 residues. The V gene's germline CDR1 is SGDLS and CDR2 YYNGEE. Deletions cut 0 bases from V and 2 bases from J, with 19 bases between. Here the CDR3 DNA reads TGTGCCAGCAGCGTAGACCCCGGATCGGGGACACCCACAGATACGCAGTATTTT. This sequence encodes CASSVDPGSGTPTDTQYF.

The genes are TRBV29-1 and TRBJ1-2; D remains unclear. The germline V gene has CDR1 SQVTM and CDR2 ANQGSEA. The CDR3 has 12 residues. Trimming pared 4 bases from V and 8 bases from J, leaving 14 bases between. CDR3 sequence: CSVGPYTRGYTF. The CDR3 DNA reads TGCAGCGTTGGACCTTATACCCGCGGCTACACCTTC.

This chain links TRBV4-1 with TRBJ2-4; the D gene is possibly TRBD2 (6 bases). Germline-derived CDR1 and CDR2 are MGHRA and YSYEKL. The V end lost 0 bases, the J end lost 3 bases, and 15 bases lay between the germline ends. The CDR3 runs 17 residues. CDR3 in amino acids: CASSQEGGRGLKNIQYF. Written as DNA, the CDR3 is TGCGCCAGCAGCCAAGAAGGAGGGCGGGGCCTCAAAAACATTCAGTACTTC.

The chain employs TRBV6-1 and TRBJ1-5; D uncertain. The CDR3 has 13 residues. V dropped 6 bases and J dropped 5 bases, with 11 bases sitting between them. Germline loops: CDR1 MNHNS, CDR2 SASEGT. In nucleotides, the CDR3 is TGTGCCAGCAGACCGTATCCCCATCAGCCCCAGCATTTT. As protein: CASRPYPHQPQHF.

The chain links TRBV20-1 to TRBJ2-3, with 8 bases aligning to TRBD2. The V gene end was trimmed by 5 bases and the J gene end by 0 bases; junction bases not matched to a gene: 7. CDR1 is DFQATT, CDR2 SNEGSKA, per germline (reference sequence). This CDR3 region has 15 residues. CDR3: CSAPLAAHSTDTQYF. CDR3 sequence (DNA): TGCAGTGCTCCACTAGCGGCGCATAGCACAGATACGCAGTATTTT.

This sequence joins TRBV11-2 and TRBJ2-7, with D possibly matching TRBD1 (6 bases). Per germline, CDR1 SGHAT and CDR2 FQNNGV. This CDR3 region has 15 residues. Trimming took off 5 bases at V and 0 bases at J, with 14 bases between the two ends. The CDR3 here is CASSTNRDASYEQYF. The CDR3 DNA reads TGTGCCAGCAGCACCAACAGGGATGCCTCCTACGAGCAGTACTTC.

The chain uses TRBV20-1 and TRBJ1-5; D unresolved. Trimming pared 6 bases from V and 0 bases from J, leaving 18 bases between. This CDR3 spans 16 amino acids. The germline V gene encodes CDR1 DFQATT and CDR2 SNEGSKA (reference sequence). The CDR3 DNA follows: TGCAGTGCCCTGACGGGAACTTCCCTTAGCAATCAGCCCCAGCATTTT. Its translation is CSALTGTSLSNQPQHF.

Written as DNA, the CDR3 is TGTGCCAGCTCACCACAAAGCGGGAAAGGCACAGATACGCAGTATTTT. Translation gives CASSPQSGKGTDTQYF. The chain recombines TRBV18 with TRBJ2-3; 7 nucleotides match TRBD2. Germline V gene data show CDR1 as KGHSH and CDR2 as LQKENI. The J segment lost 1 base and the V segment lost 1 base, leaving 5 bases of the junction unmatched. CDR3 size: 16 residues.

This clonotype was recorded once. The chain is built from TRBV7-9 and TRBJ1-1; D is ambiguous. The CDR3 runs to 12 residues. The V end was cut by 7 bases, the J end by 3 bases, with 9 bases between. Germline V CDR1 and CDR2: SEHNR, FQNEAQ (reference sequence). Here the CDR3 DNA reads TGTGCCAGCACGAGACGAGACACTGAAGCTTTCTTT. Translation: CASTRRDTEAFF.

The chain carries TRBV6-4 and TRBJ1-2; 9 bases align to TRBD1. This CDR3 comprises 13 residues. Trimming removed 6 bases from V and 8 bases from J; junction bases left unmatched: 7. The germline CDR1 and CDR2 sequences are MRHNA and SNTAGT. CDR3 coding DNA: TGTGCCAGCAGGGGGACAGGGCGATGGGGCTACACCTTC. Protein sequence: CASRGTGRWGYTF.